Given below is one T cell receptor (beta chain) in context. The source of the sample is a study of blood T cell repertoires in COVID-19. Study summary: Spain, Italy and the United States supplied samples that represented acute and convalescent COVID-19. In each case, the material was cDNA or gDNA derived from T cells, B-cell-depleted T cells, or PBMCs.

Study processing details: Amplification of reference gene primers provided the estimated nucleated cell counts. Profiled with immunoSEQ multiplex PCR; TCRdb holds only in-frame clones, not every one. The DNA was the basis for D and trimming; V, J and clone size are from that table. The table shows 70,000 or so clones, with 85% to 90% occurring only once. Trimming removed 2 bases from V and 5 bases from J; junction bases left unmatched: 6. Germline V gene sequence: CDR1 SGHKS, CDR2 YYEKEE (reference sequence). The CDR3 consists of 15 residues. The sequenced sample was peripheral blood. The genes are TRBV5-5 and TRBJ2-2; 7 positions match TRBD2. The source is a woman of 80 years or more with active COVID-19. CDR3 in amino acids: CASSFAGAVTGELFF. CDR3 coding DNA: TGTGCCAGCAGCTTTGCGGGAGCGGTTACCGGGGAGCTGTTTTTT.